This TCR beta chain was obtained from a study of CD8 T cells in Susac syndrome. With random hexamers, about 0.5 to 1 ug RNA was reverse transcribed. A multiplex approach, immunoSEQ multiplex PCR, amplified TCR beta CDR3 across 54 Vbeta and 13 Jbeta. In TCRdb, the immunoSEQ multiplex PCR reads were re-called with MiXCR into one record per CDR3 protein. The sample carries about 130,000 distinct CDR3 sequences, about 93% recorded once. Trimming removed 5 bases from V and 0 bases from J, with 16 bases in between. The CDR3 is 15 residues long. Germline-derived CDR1 and CDR2 are SQVTM and ANQGSEA. It was healthy donors who served as the controls, matched for age and sex. Isolation of CD8+ and CD4+ T cells was performed negatively, whereas enrichment of TEMRA cells was done by FACS.

The gene calls are TRBV29-1 and TRBJ1-1; the D is unclear. The TCR originated in a human donor in good health. The sample comprised CD4+ T cells from PBMCs. CDR3 residues: CSVRAGWGMNTEAFF. CDR3 sequence (DNA): TGCAGCGTTAGGGCAGGTTGGGGAATGAACACTGAAGCTTTCTTT. Full variable domain (rest looked up from reference TRBV29-1 and TRBJ1-1): SAVISQKPSRDICQRGTSLTIQCQVDSQVTMMFWYRQQPGQSLTLIATANQGSEATYESGFVIDKFPISRPNLTFSTLTVSNMSPEDSSIYLCSVRAGWGMNTEAFFGQGTRLTVV.